What follows are 18 T cell receptor beta chains derived from one specimen sequenced in a study of cytomegalovirus exposure and HLA in healthy donors. A multiplex PCR was run with 60 Vbeta primers and 13 Jbeta primers. Profiling relied on immunoSEQ multiplex PCR, and the TCRdb table lists in-frame clones only, not all of them. The table has just over 65,000 clones, roughly 77% seen once. Material for sequencing was PBMCs. These TCRs come from a human donor in good health.

This clone came up a few times. The J gene is TRBJ1-6, the V gene TRBV14; D gene unclear. The CDR3 has 14 residues. Trimming took 4 bases from V and 9 from J, leaving 13 bases between them. Per germline, CDR1 SGHDN and CDR2 FVKESK. The CDR3, as DNA: TGTGCCAGCAGCCTGATGCGGATAGGTTCACCCCTCCACTTT. This sequence encodes CASSLMRIGSPLHF. The variable domain in full, with the rest retrieved from reference TRBV14 and TRBJ1-6, is EAGVTQFPSHSVIEKGQTVTLRCDPISGHDNLYWYRRVMGKEIKFLLHFVKESKQDESGMPNNRFLAERTGGTYSTLKVQPAELEDSGVYFCASSLMRIGSPLHFGNGTRLTVT.

The chain has TRBV6-4 and TRBJ2-3, with D unclear. Germline loops: CDR1 MRHNA, CDR2 SNTAGT. CDR3 length: 14 amino acids. The V gene lost 2 bases and the J gene lost 5 bases, with 11 bases spanning the gap. The CDR3 bases are TGTGCCAGCAGTGACGGCCCCGCCCGAGATACGCAGTATTTT. This gives the protein CASSDGPARDTQYF.

This chain links TRBV5-1 with TRBJ2-5; TRBD2 matches at 8 bases. Unmatched junction bases numbered 4, after V lost 2 bases and J lost 4 bases. This CDR3 has 14 residues. CDR1 and CDR2 from the germline V gene are SGHRS and YFSETQ. The CDR3 loop is CASSLLAEGETQYF. The CDR3 nucleotides read TGCGCCAGCAGCTTACTAGCGGAGGGAGAGACCCAGTACTTC.

The rearrangement joins TRBV19 to TRBJ1-5, with D unclear. CDR3 length: 12 residues. The germline V gene has CDR1 LNHDA and CDR2 SQIVND (reference sequence). V was shortened by 7 bases and J by 4 bases, with 8 bases between the two germline ends. CDR3 in DNA: TGTGCCAGTAAACCCGGGAATCAGCCCCAGCATTTT. Encoded protein: CASKPGNQPQHF.

The chain carries TRBV7-2 and TRBJ2-3, with TRBD1 matching over 7 bases. From germline, CDR1 is SGHTA and CDR2 FQGNSA. The CDR3 contains 16 residues. Trimming took 5 bases from V and 0 from J; bases not matched to a gene: 8. The CDR3 loop is CASSGGQRLSTDTQYF. The CDR3 nucleotides read TGTGCCAGCAGCGGGGGACAGAGACTTAGCACAGATACGCAGTATTTT.

The V and J genes are TRBV19 and TRBJ1-2; TRBD1 is a possible D gene (6 bases). Germline V lookup: CDR1 LNHDA, CDR2 SQIVND (reference sequence). CDR3 size: 12 residues. With 3 bases removed from V and 7 bases from J, the gap between germline ends came to 9 bases. For the CDR3, the DNA is TGTGCCAGTAGTATCCAAGGGGGTGGCTACACCTTC. The encoded protein is CASSIQGGGYTF.

The V gene is TRBV5-1, the J gene TRBJ1-1; D possibly corresponds to TRBD1 (6 bases). The ends were cut back, 3 bases at V and 1 base at J, with 7 bases in the middle. The CDR3 length is 13 residues. Germline loops: CDR1 SGHRS, CDR2 YFSETQ. The CDR3 here is CASSWTENTEAFF. The CDR3 region has the DNA TGCGCCAGCAGCTGGACAGAGAACACTGAAGCTTTCTTT.

The V gene is TRBV18, the J gene TRBJ2-5, with D possibly TRBD1 on 6 matching bases. CDR3 size: 13 residues. Germline-derived CDR1 and CDR2 are KGHSH and LQKENI. V gave up 5 bases and J gave up 4 bases, with 11 bases separating them. The CDR3 sequence: CASSRTALETQYF. The CDR3 nucleotides read TGTGCCAGCTCAAGGACAGCCTTAGAGACCCAGTACTTC. Drawing the rest from reference TRBV18 and TRBJ2-5, the complete variable domain is NAGVMQNPRHLVRRRGQEARLRCSPMKGHSHVYWYRQLPEEGLKFMVYLQKENIIDESGMPKERFSAEFPKEGPSILRIQQVVRGDSAAYFCASSRTALETQYFGPGTRLLVL.

This clone was seen a single time. The rearrangement links TRBV6-5 to TRBJ1-1, with D possibly matching TRBD1 (6 bases). The CDR3 spans 13 residues. CDR1 and CDR2 (germline): MNHEY, SVGAGI. Trimming took 7 bases from V and 0 from J, leaving 9 bases between them. CDR3 DNA: TGTGCCAGCACAAGGACAGTGAACACTGAAGCTTTCTTT. Encoded protein: CASTRTVNTEAFF.

The chain is built from TRBV7-3 and TRBJ2-3; the D gene is possibly TRBD2 (6 bases). V lost 1 base and J 4 bases, leaving 12 bases between the germline ends. CDR3 length: 15 residues. Germline CDR1 SGHTA, CDR2 FQGTGA. The CDR3 DNA follows: TGTGCCAGCAGCTTAAGGCGGGGCGGCGCAGATACGCAGTATTTT. Protein: CASSLRRGGADTQYF.

The chain is built from TRBV23-1 and TRBJ1-1; D is possibly TRBD1 (5 bases). TRBV23-1 is known as an ORF, though its function is uncertain. There are 14 residues in the CDR3. The germline V and J ends were trimmed by 6 bases and 3 bases, with 14 bases remaining between them. CDR3 residues: CASRHRKVHTEAFF. CDR3 bases: TGCGCCAGCAGGCACAGGAAAGTGCACACTGAAGCTTTCTTT.

This clone has only one observation. The CDR3 coding sequence is TGCGCCAGCAGCTTGGCCCTACAGGGGCTCTCTGGAAACACCATATATTTT. Protein sequence: CASSLALQGLSGNTIYF. The chain carries TRBV5-1 and TRBJ1-3; TRBD1 aligns across 7 bases. With 0 bases clipped from V and 0 bases from J, the junction kept 6 bases outside the gene matches. CDR1 and CDR2 from the germline V gene are SGHRS and YFSETQ. The CDR3 length is 17 residues.

The chain has TRBV5-1 and TRBJ1-1; possible D gene TRBD1, 5 bases. The ends were cut back, 1 base at V and 1 base at J, with 5 bases in the middle. This CDR3 region has 13 residues. Germline V gene sequence: CDR1 SGHRS, CDR2 YFSETQ. The chain's CDR3 is CASSLTGNTEAFF. CDR3 coding DNA: TGCGCCAGCAGCTTGACAGGGAACACTGAAGCTTTCTTT.

The rearrangement uses TRBV6-1 and TRBJ1-3, with unresolved D. V was cut by 5 bases and J by 0 bases, with 11 bases left in between. The CDR3 runs to 15 residues. From germline, CDR1 is MNHNS and CDR2 SASEGT. CDR3 residues: CASSPLSGSGNTIYF. The CDR3 DNA reads as TGTGCCAGCAGTCCGTTGTCAGGCTCTGGAAACACCATATATTTT.

The rearrangement links TRBV6-5 to TRBJ2-3; the match to TRBD2 covers 7 bases. The CDR3 runs 13 residues. Germline trimming cut 6 bases from V and 8 bases from J; bases unmatched to any gene: 8. Germline V gives CDR1 MNHEY, CDR2 SVGAGI. This CDR3 reads CASSNGGGGTQYF. CDR3 nucleotides: TGTGCCAGCAGCAACGGCGGGGGAGGTACGCAGTATTTT.

This clone was seen a few times. This chain connects TRBV7-9 to TRBJ1-1, with D unresolved. CDR3 length: 13 amino acids. Between the trimmed V and J ends, which lost 2 bases and 1 base, there was a span of 5 bases. Germline CDR1 reads SEHNR; CDR2 reads FQNEAQ (reference sequence). The CDR3 spells CASSLPENTEAFF. The DNA for the CDR3 is TGTGCCAGCAGCTTACCAGAGAACACTGAAGCTTTCTTT.

For the CDR3, the DNA is TGTGCCAGCAGCATTACAGGGGATCAGCCCCAGCATTTT. Residues: CASSITGDQPQHF. The chain employs TRBV7-3 and TRBJ1-5; TRBD1 matches at 7 bases. The germline gives CDR1 SGHTA, CDR2 FQGTGA. The CDR3 extends over 13 amino acids. J gave up 5 bases and V 5 bases, and 3 bases lay outside the gene matches.

CDR3 loop: CASSFTGGPNQPQHF. The CDR3 DNA reads TGCGCCAGCAGCTTCACAGGGGGGCCAAATCAGCCCCAGCATTTT. The gene calls are TRBV5-1 and TRBJ1-5, with 8 bases identical to TRBD1. CDR3 length: 15 amino acids. Looked up from germline, CDR1 is SGHRS and CDR2 is YFSETQ. With 2 bases clipped from V and 4 bases from J, the junction kept 5 bases outside the gene matches.